The sequence of this T cell receptor (beta chain) was determined in a study of blood T cell repertoires in COVID-19. The CDR3 spans 12 residues. Germline loops: CDR1 LNHDA, CDR2 SQIVND (reference sequence). The germline V and J ends were trimmed by 9 bases and 10 bases, with 15 bases remaining between them. In assigning cohorts, the study relied on participant-reported clinical history. Study processing details: Estimated nucleated cell counts came from reference gene primer amplification. The repertoire was sequenced with immunoSEQ multiplex PCR; TCRdb's copy has only in-frame clones and lacks some. V and J calls plus clone size are reproduced from that table; the DNA served to infer D and trimming. Among some 200,000 clones listed, about 86% were seen once.

The rearrangement links TRBV19 to TRBJ2-2; TRBD2 is a possible D gene (5 bases). The receptor comes from a woman aged 40-49 years with acute COVID-19. Sequencing input: PBMCs or T cells enriched from blood (not recorded which). This CDR3 is CASSFEAVELFF. CDR3 coding DNA: TGTGCCAGCTCTTTTGAAGCGGTGGAGCTGTTTTTT.